The TCR beta chain under discussion was sequenced for a study of glioma-infiltrating T cells after dendritic cell vaccination. About the research overall: Patients received autologous tumor lysate-pulsed dendritic cell vaccination between about 2002 and 2012.

This CDR3 is 14 amino acids long. V lost 2 bases, J lost 4 bases, and 1 base stayed unmatched. CDR1 and CDR2 (germline): MNHNY, SVGAGI (reference sequence). This sample's time point: after dendritic cell vaccination, including at tumor progression/relapse. Primers: 60 V beta forward and 13 J beta reverse. The table came from immunoSEQ multiplex PCR; TCRdb's copy has only in-frame clones and leaves some out. The sample lists 110,000 or so clones, about 90% seen once, with roughly 2.8% in the top ten. Sequenced material: blood, taken after dendritic cell vaccination. This TCR was sampled from a human donor with glioblastoma. This chain joins TRBV6-6 and TRBJ1-1; 10 bases align to TRBD1. CDR3 DNA: TGTGCCAGCAGTTACGGACAGGGGGTCACTGAAGCTTTCTTT. As protein: CASSYGQGVTEAFF.